Each of the 16 T cell receptor beta chains below was sequenced from the same sample in a study of T cells in Graves' hyperthyroidism and ophthalmopathy. What was amplified from RNA transcripts were TCR beta CDR3 regions. HTBI primers were employed in a first-round RT-PCR of the TCR CDR3. Each CDR3 protein gets one entry after TCRdb re-called the multiplex PCR reads with MiXCR. The sample holds about 610,000 distinct CDR3 sequences, roughly 15% seen once. Sample: blood. The receptors were sampled from a middle-aged woman with Graves' ophthalmopathy.

The sample holds many counts of this clonotype. The V call is TRBV27, the J call TRBJ2-5; a possible D gene is TRBD1 (5 bases). In germline, CDR1 is MNHEY, CDR2 SMNVEV (reference sequence). The CDR3 runs 13 residues. The ends were cut back, 6 bases at V and 0 bases at J, with 8 bases in the middle. This chain's CDR3 is CASRTDYQETQYF. The CDR3 nucleotides read TGTGCCAGCAGGACAGATTACCAAGAGACCCAGTACTTC.

This clonotype was detected ten times or more. The chain uses TRBV6-4 and TRBJ1-1, with D maybe TRBD1 (5 bases). The V end was cut by 6 bases, the J end by 0 bases, with 20 bases between. This CDR3 has 17 amino acids. Germline assignment: CDR1 MRHNA and CDR2 SNTAGT. CDR3 sequence: CASSAGGLLYMNTEAFF. CDR3 coding DNA: TGTGCCAGCAGCGCTGGGGGACTGCTATACATGAACACTGAAGCTTTCTTT.

This clonotype was seen ten or more times. The chain joins TRBV4-3 to TRBJ2-7; no definite D call. The V and J ends lost 1 base and 1 base respectively, with 11 bases between them. This CDR3 is built from 15 residues. The germline CDR1 and CDR2 sequences are LGHNA and YSLEER. In nucleotides, the CDR3 is TGCGCCAGCAGCCAAGTCCCCTCTAGTTCCTACGAGCAGTACTTC. It specifies CASSQVPSSSYEQYF.

This clonotype was seen at least ten times. The chain combines TRBV5-6 with TRBJ1-1; D remains ambiguous. Germline V gives CDR1 SGHDT, CDR2 YYEEEE. Trimming pared 0 bases from V and 6 bases from J, leaving 12 bases between. The CDR3 has 14 residues. The CDR3 spells CASSLASWSAEAFF. For the CDR3, the DNA is TGTGCCAGCAGCTTGGCTTCGTGGAGCGCTGAAGCTTTCTTT.

This clonotype appeared a few times. The chain uses TRBV3-1 and TRBJ2-7; 12 bases agree with TRBD2. Germline CDR1 LGHDT, CDR2 YNNKEL (reference sequence). V shed 3 bases, J shed 2 bases, and the junction held 5 bases outside the gene matches. The CDR3 covers 16 residues. The CDR3 is CASSQAGLAGPYEQYF. Written as DNA, the CDR3 is TGTGCCAGCAGCCAGGCGGGACTAGCGGGTCCCTACGAGCAGTACTTC.

The chain has TRBV11-1 and TRBJ2-7; the D call may be TRBD1 or TRBD2 (6 bases each). CDR3 length: 14 amino acids. Germline V CDR1 and CDR2: SGHAT, FQDESV (reference sequence). Between the trimmed V and J ends, which lost 1 base and 9 bases, there was a span of 16 bases. DNA for the CDR3: TGTGCCAGCAGCTTAGTGGACGGGGGCGGCGCGCAGTACTTC. Encoded protein: CASSLVDGGGAQYF.

The genes are TRBV11-2 and TRBJ2-5; TRBD1 is a possible D gene (9 bases). Germline-derived CDR1 and CDR2 are SGHAT and FQNNGV. V gave up 2 bases and J gave up 5 bases, with 15 bases separating them. The CDR3 is 15 amino acids. The CDR3 loop reads CASSLFSGTGETQYF. For the CDR3, the DNA is TGTGCCAGCAGCTTATTTAGCGGGACAGGGGAGACCCAGTACTTC.

This clonotype was observed once. This chain uses TRBV6-2 or TRBV6-3 with TRBJ1-5; D gene unclear. Germline assignment: CDR1 MNHEY and CDR2 SVGEGT. CDR3 size: 16 residues. V was clipped by 2 bases and J by 2 bases, with 13 bases between them. The CDR3 sequence: CASSYNPRVGNQPQHF. The CDR3 coding sequence is TGTGCCAGCAGTTACAACCCCCGGGTGGGCAATCAGCCCCAGCATTTT.

This clonotype was found a few times. V and J are TRBV3-1 and TRBJ2-5; D not resolved. Germline assignment: CDR1 LGHDT and CDR2 YNNKEL (reference sequence). The CDR3 is 13 amino acids. V was cut by 0 bases and J by 2 bases, with 4 bases left in between. In nucleotides, the CDR3 is TGTGCCAGCAGCCAAGATCAGCAAGAGACCCAGTACTTC. This encodes CASSQDQQETQYF.

DNA of the CDR3: TGCAGTGCTAGAGCATCAGCCAAAGAGACCCAGTACTTC. Translating it yields CSARASAKETQYF. The chain uses TRBV20-1 and TRBJ2-5, with unresolved D. Trimming removed 1 base at V and 3 bases at J, with 9 bases between. The CDR3 is made up of 13 amino acids. Germline CDR1 is DFQATT and CDR2 is SNEGSKA (reference sequence).

This clonotype was counted at least ten times. The chain employs TRBV6-5 and TRBJ2-7; 7 bases map to TRBD1. Germline trimming cut 0 bases from V and 2 bases from J; bases unmatched to any gene: 7. The CDR3 has 16 residues. Per the germline V gene, CDR1 is MNHEY and CDR2 is SVGAGI. CDR3 sequence: CASSYSNPGQAYEQYF. The DNA for the CDR3 is TGTGCCAGCAGTTACTCGAACCCCGGACAGGCCTACGAGCAGTACTTC.

In its sample, this clonotype was seen a few times. A single base separates this from a much larger clone, so it may be a read error. This sequence joins TRBV19 and TRBJ2-2; 7 bases are a match to TRBD2. Germline loops: CDR1 LNHDA, CDR2 SQIVND (reference sequence). Trimming removed 7 bases from V and 6 bases from J; junction bases left unmatched: 11. This CDR3 has 15 amino acids. CDR3 nucleotide sequence: TGTGCCAGTACCCTACTAGTGGGAGGGTCCGGGGAGCTGTTTTTT. Translation: CASTLLVGGSGELFF.

CDR3 protein: CASSQLYNTGELFF. In nucleotides, the CDR3 is TGCGCCAGCAGCCAACTCTACAACACCGGGGAGCTGTTTTTT. This chain connects TRBV4-1 to TRBJ2-2, with D hard to call. The germline CDR1 and CDR2 sequences are MGHRA and YSYEKL. The V and J ends lost 2 bases and 2 bases respectively, with 6 bases between them. The CDR3 has 14 amino acids.

This clonotype was seen only a few times. The chain joins TRBV12-5 to TRBJ2-2, with 10 bases fitting TRBD1. This CDR3 comprises 17 residues. CDR1 and CDR2 from the germline V gene are LGHNT and FRNRAP. The J segment lost 4 bases and the V segment lost 2 bases, leaving 7 bases of the junction unmatched. The CDR3 protein is CASGLTRQGARTGELFF. Written as DNA, the CDR3 is TGTGCTAGTGGTTTGACCCGACAGGGGGCTCGCACCGGGGAGCTGTTTTTT.

This clonotype was found many times. The V gene is TRBV20-1, the J gene TRBJ2-7, with 7 bases identical to TRBD1. Unmatched junction bases numbered 1, after V lost 5 bases and J lost 3 bases. The CDR3 is 11 amino acids. The germline V gene has CDR1 DFQATT and CDR2 SNEGSKA (reference sequence). The CDR3 sequence is CSAGDSYEQYF. CDR3 sequence (DNA): TGCAGTGCTGGGGACAGCTACGAGCAGTACTTC.

This clonotype has ten or more counts. V gene TRBV5-1 combines with J gene TRBJ2-7; 7 bases align to TRBD1. The V gene's germline CDR1 is SGHRS and CDR2 YFSETQ. The CDR3 loop spans 14 amino acids. J lost 4 bases, V lost 2 bases, and 6 bases had no gene match. The CDR3 region has the DNA TGCGCCAGCAGCTTACCGGGACAGAGATACGAGCAGTACTTC. Translating gives CASSLPGQRYEQYF.